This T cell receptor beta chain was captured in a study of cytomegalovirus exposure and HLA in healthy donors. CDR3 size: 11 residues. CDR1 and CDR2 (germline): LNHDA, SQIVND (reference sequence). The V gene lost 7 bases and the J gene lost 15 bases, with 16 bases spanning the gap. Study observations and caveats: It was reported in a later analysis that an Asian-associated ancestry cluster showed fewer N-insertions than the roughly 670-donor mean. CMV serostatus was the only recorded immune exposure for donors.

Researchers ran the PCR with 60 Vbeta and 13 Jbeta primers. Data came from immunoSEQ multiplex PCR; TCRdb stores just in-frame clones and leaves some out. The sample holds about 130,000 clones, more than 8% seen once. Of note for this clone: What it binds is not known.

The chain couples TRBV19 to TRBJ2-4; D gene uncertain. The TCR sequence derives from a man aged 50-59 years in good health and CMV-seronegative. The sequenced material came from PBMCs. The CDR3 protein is CASTLPRGRYF. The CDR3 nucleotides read TGTGCCAGTACCCTACCTAGAGGAAGGTACTTC. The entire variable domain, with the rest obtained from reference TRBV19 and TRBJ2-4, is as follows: DGGITQSPKYLFRKEGQNVTLSCEQNLNHDAMYWYRQDPGQGLRLIYYSQIVNDFQKGDIAEGYSVSREKKESFPLTVTSAQKNPTAFYLCASTLPRGRYFGAGTRLSVL.